A single sample is the source of the 22 T cell receptor beta chains below, sequenced in a study of response to subunit inactivated influenza vaccine. A single record per CDR3 protein comes from TCRdb applying MiXCR to the RT-PCR reads. The table includes around 190,000 distinct CDR3 sequences, about a tenth detected once. The source was non-naive T cells sorted from PBMCs, collected on the day of vaccination. These receptor sequences come from a man aged 50-59 years who received an inactivated influenza vaccine.

The table lists this clonotype with a few counts. The chain has TRBV20-1 and TRBJ2-3, with unresolved D. Trimming cost V 3 bases and J 0 bases, with 16 bases left between them. Germline CDR1 DFQATT, CDR2 SNEGSKA (reference sequence). This CDR3 is 16 amino acids long. CDR3 in amino acids: CSASLRLLGSTDTQYF. As DNA, the CDR3 is TGCAGTGCTAGCCTCCGACTCCTGGGTAGCACAGATACGCAGTATTTT.

This clonotype was found many times. This rearrangement joins TRBV3-1 to TRBJ2-7; 8 nucleotides agree with TRBD2. Per the germline V gene, CDR1 is LGHDT and CDR2 is YNNKEL (reference sequence). V gave up 1 base and J gave up 3 bases; unmatched junction bases: 5. The CDR3 sequence is 15 residues long. The CDR3 loop is CASSQVGRGFYEQYF. The CDR3 DNA is TGTGCCAGCAGCCAAGTCGGGAGGGGATTCTACGAGCAGTACTTC.

This clonotype was seen a few times. J is TRBJ2-2 and V is TRBV6-5; 7 bases agree with TRBD2. With V trimmed by 6 bases and J by 5 bases, 12 bases remained unmatched. Per germline, CDR1 MNHEY and CDR2 SVGAGI. This CDR3 comprises 16 residues. CDR3 sequence reads: CASRDSPGRGTGELFF. The CDR3 coding sequence is TGTGCCAGCAGAGACTCTCCGGGGCGGGGGACCGGGGAGCTGTTTTTT.

CDR3 loop: CASSVYNQPQHF. The CDR3 nucleotides are TGTGCCAGCAGCGTTTACAATCAGCCCCAGCATTTT. V usage is TRBV7-2 and J usage is TRBJ1-5; D remains unclear. The CDR3 runs to 12 residues. The V and J ends lost 5 bases and 3 bases respectively, with 5 bases between them. In germline, CDR1 is SGHTA, CDR2 FQGNSA.

This clonotype has a handful of counts. J is TRBJ2-1 and V is TRBV6-1; 8 bases agree with TRBD2. Losses at the gene ends were 6 bases for V and 0 bases for J; bases not matched to a gene: 7. The germline CDR1 and CDR2 sequences are MNHNS and SASEGT. The CDR3 extends over 16 amino acids. Written as DNA, the CDR3 is TGTGCCAGCAGACCCCAGCGGGAGAGCTCCTACAATGAGCAGTTCTTC. It is translated as CASRPQRESSYNEQFF.

This clonotype has ten or more counts. V is TRBV10-2 and J is TRBJ1-5; the match to TRBD1 covers 8 bases. J lost 4 bases, V lost 3 bases, and 5 bases had no gene match. The germline CDR1 and CDR2 sequences are WSHSY and SAAADI. This CDR3 spans 15 amino acids. The CDR3 region has the DNA TGCGCCAGCAGTGACCAGGGGGCTTGGAATCAGCCCCAGCATTTT. This sequence encodes CASSDQGAWNQPQHF.

Remarks on this clonotype: Being one base from a much bigger clone, this may be a read error. The V call is TRBV28, the J call TRBJ1-1, with TRBD1 matching over 8 bases. J lost 4 bases, V lost 7 bases, and 8 bases had no gene match. Germline V gene sequence: CDR1 MDHEN, CDR2 SYDVKM. There are 14 residues in the CDR3. The CDR3 bases are TGTGCCAGCACCGTCCAGGGACAGGCCACTGAAGCTTTCTTT. Translation: CASTVQGQATEAFF. Supplemented by reference TRBV28 and TRBJ1-1, the full variable domain reads DVKVTQSSRYLVKRTGEKVFLECVQDMDHENMFWYRQDPGLGLRLIYFSYDVKMKEKGDIPEGYSVSREKKERFSLILESASTNQTSMYLCASTVQGQATEAFFGQGTRLTVV.

This clonotype turned up a few times. The chain employs TRBV4-3 and TRBJ2-2, with 9 bases fitting TRBD2. Germline lookup yields CDR1 LGHNA and CDR2 YSLEER. The CDR3 covers 18 residues. Trimming cost V 0 bases and J 1 base; bases outside gene matches: 6. Here the CDR3 reads CASSQDLAGTLNTGELFF. Here the CDR3 DNA reads TGCGCCAGCAGCCAAGACCTAGCGGGGACCCTGAACACCGGGGAGCTGTTTTTT.

This clonotype was counted between two and nine times. The V call is TRBV7-2, the J call TRBJ2-7, with D tentatively TRBD1 or TRBD2 (5 bases each). This CDR3 contains 12 residues. Trimming cost V 6 bases and J 6 bases, with 12 bases left between them. Germline lookup yields CDR1 SGHTA and CDR2 FQGNSA. CDR3 protein: CASSPRGGEQYF. CDR3 DNA sequence: TGTGCCAGCAGTCCGCGTGGGGGCGAGCAGTACTTC.

The chain is built from TRBV7-2 and TRBJ2-7; TRBD2 is a possible D gene (5 bases). Germline V CDR1 and CDR2: SGHTA, FQGNSA. The CDR3 covers 14 residues. The V end lost 5 bases, the J end lost 3 bases, and 14 bases lay between the germline ends. CDR3 protein: CASSRNRGNYEQYF. CDR3 coding DNA: TGTGCCAGCAGCCGAAACCGGGGTAACTACGAGCAGTACTTC.

This clonotype turned up a few times. J is TRBJ2-5 and V is TRBV6-2 or TRBV6-3; 11 bases map to TRBD2. This CDR3 contains 15 residues. Germline CDR1 reads MNHEY; CDR2 reads SVGEGT. With 6 bases clipped from V and 5 bases from J, the junction kept 8 bases outside the gene matches. The DNA of the CDR3 is TGTGCCAGCAGGCCTACTAGCGGGAGATGGGAGACCCAGTACTTC. Residues: CASRPTSGRWETQYF.

The sample holds a few counts of this clonotype. The chain uses TRBV4-1 and TRBJ2-7, with D tentatively TRBD1 or TRBD2 (5 bases each). Germline CDR1 reads MGHRA; CDR2 reads YSYEKL. V was trimmed by 4 bases and J by 2 bases, leaving 18 bases between them. The CDR3 is 16 residues long. CDR3 nucleotides: TGCGCCAGCAGCCCCAACCGGGACCTGGGGACCTACGAGCAGTACTTC. Its translation: CASSPNRDLGTYEQYF.

The chain links TRBV4-2 to TRBJ2-5; 9 positions agree with TRBD2. Germline V CDR1 and CDR2: LGHNA, YNFKEQ. V was clipped by 1 base and J by 5 bases; unmatched bases: 5. The CDR3 covers 15 residues. This CDR3 is CASSQGSSGVETQYF. In nucleotides, the CDR3 is TGTGCCAGCAGCCAAGGCTCTAGCGGGGTCGAGACCCAGTACTTC.

This clonotype occurred a few times. The chain has TRBV7-3 and TRBJ1-3; D gene ambiguous. The germline CDR1 and CDR2 sequences are SGHTA and FQGTGA. This CDR3 is built from 17 residues. Trimming stripped 2 bases from V and 0 bases from J, with 14 bases between. The CDR3 nucleotides read TGTGCCAGCAGCTTAGACCGAGGAGCGCCCTCTGGAAACACCATATATTTT. Translated, it gives CASSLDRGAPSGNTIYF.

This clonotype occurred a few times. The gene calls are TRBV28 and TRBJ1-2, with TRBD1 identical over 9 bases. Trimming at V came to 5 bases and at J to 8 bases, leaving 9 bases not matched to a gene. The germline V gene encodes CDR1 MDHEN and CDR2 SYDVKM. The CDR3 consists of 14 residues. CDR3 amino acids: CASSRGQGREGYTF. The CDR3 DNA sequence: TGTGCCAGCAGTCGAGGACAGGGGAGAGAGGGCTACACCTTC.

This sequence joins TRBV7-2 and TRBJ1-1, with 12 positions matching TRBD1. The CDR3 loop spans 15 amino acids. Unmatched junction bases numbered 9, after V lost 5 bases and J lost 8 bases. In germline, CDR1 is SGHTA, CDR2 FQGNSA. The CDR3 DNA is TGTGCCAGCAGCATGGGACAGGGGGCCAGGAAAGAAGCTTTCTTT. It translates to CASSMGQGARKEAFF.

This clonotype was seen ten or more times. This CDR3 is CASMTGGQPQHF. In DNA, the CDR3 is TGTGCCAGCATGACAGGCGGGCAGCCCCAGCATTTT. V and J are TRBV6-6 and TRBJ1-5; tentative D call: TRBD1 (6 bases). The ends were cut back, 7 bases at V and 7 bases at J, with 11 bases in the middle. Germline V lookup: CDR1 MNHNY, CDR2 SVGAGI (reference sequence). This CDR3 has 12 amino acids.

This chain links TRBV2 with TRBJ2-1; 8 bases map to TRBD1. Germline CDR1 SNHLY, CDR2 FYNNEI. V lost 5 bases, J lost 8 bases, and 2 bases stayed unmatched. The CDR3 sequence is 12 residues long. CDR3 sequence: CASSPTGDEQFF. In DNA, the CDR3 is TGTGCCAGCAGTCCGACAGGGGATGAGCAGTTCTTC.

This clonotype was seen repeatedly, ten times or more. J is TRBJ2-2 and V is TRBV7-2; D possibly uses TRBD1 or TRBD2 (5 bases each). The ends were cut back, 3 bases at V and 6 bases at J, with 14 bases in the middle. The length of the CDR3 is 15 residues. Germline V gene sequence: CDR1 SGHTA, CDR2 FQGNSA. Written as DNA, the CDR3 is TGTGCCAGCAGCTTCGGGGCAACGTACCCCGGGGAGCTGTTTTTT. Protein: CASSFGATYPGELFF.

This clonotype was counted a few times. The chain joins TRBV15 to TRBJ2-1; D not resolved. The CDR3 contains 12 residues. V shed 3 bases and J shed 8 bases, with 8 bases lying between them. Germline V gene data show CDR1 as LNHNV and CDR2 as YYDKDF (reference sequence). The CDR3 sequence is CATSRPPYEQFF. CDR3 nucleotides: TGTGCCACCAGCAGGCCGCCGTATGAGCAGTTCTTC.

The chain combines TRBV18 with TRBJ1-2, with D hard to call. The V end was cut by 2 bases, the J end by 2 bases, with 6 bases between. This CDR3 is 13 amino acids long. Germline CDR1 and CDR2: KGHSH and LQKENI. Here the CDR3 reads CASSPETNYGYTF. CDR3 coding DNA: TGTGCCAGCTCACCAGAGACAAACTATGGCTACACCTTC.

In DNA form, the CDR3 reads TGCGCCAGCAGCCACAGTACTACATCCTACAATGAGCAGTTCTTC. It specifies CASSHSTTSYNEQFF. This chain links TRBV4-3 with TRBJ2-1; D gene uncertain. The CDR3 runs 15 residues. The germline V gene has CDR1 LGHNA and CDR2 YSLEER. Deletions cut 3 bases from V and 1 base from J, with 10 bases between.